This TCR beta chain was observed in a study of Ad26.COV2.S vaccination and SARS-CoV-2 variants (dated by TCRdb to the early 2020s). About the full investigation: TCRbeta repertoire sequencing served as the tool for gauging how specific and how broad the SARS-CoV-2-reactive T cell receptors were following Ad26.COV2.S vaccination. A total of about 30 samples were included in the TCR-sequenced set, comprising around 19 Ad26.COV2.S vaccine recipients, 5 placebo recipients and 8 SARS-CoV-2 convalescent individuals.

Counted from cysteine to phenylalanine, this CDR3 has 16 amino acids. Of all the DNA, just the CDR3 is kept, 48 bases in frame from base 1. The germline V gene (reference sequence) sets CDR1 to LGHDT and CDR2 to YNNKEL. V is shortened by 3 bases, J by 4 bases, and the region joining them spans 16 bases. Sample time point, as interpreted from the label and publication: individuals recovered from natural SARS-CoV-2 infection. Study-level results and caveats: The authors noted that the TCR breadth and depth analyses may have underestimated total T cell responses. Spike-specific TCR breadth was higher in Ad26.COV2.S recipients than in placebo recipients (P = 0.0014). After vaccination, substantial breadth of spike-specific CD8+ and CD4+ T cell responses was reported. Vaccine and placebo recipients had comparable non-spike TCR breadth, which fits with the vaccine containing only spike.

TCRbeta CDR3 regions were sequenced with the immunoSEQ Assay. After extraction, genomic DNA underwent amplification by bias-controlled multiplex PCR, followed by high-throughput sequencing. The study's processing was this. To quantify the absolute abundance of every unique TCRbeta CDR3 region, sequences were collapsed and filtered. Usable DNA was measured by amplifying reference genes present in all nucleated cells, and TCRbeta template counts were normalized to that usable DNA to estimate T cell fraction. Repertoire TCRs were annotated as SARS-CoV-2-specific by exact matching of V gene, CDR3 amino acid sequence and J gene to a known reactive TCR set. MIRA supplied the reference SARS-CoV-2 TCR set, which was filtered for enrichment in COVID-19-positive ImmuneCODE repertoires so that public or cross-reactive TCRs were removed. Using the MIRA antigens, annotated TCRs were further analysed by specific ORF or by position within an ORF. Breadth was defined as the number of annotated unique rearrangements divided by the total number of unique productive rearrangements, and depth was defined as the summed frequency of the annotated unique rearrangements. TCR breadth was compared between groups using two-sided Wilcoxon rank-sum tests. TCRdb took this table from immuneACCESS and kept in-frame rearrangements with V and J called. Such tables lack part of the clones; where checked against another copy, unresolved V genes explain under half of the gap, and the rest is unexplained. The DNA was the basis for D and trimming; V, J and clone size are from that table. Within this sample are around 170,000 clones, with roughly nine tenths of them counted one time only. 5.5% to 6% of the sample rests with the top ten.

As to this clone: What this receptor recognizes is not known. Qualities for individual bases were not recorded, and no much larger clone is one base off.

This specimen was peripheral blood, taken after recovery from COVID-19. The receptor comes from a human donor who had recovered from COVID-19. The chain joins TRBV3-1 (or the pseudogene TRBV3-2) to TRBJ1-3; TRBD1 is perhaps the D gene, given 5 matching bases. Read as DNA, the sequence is TGTGCCAGCAGCCATATCGCAGGTGACAGAGGAAACACCATATATTTT. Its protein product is CASSHIAGDRGNTIYF.